The T cell receptor (beta chain) described here comes from a study of brain T cells in children with intractable seizures. This table comes from immunoSEQ multiplex PCR, and its TCRdb copy is limited to in-frame clones, with some not included. This repertoire shows about 340,000 clones, roughly 92% found once; its top ten account for 4.5% to 7%. With V trimmed by 6 bases and J by 7 bases, 8 bases remained unmatched. Germline values: CDR1 KGHSH, CDR2 LQKENI. The CDR3 consists of 14 residues. Study-level findings and limits: Pre-surgery blood may have been undersampled, hiding some clones.

About this clone: Its antigen is currently unknown.

Time point meaning: blood from clinic visit 5 months post-surgery; TSC patient then seizure free. Sequencing was limited to surgery cases with top T cell transcript signatures in brain tissue. Patients received at least one anti-epileptic drug before surgery. The receptor was derived from a boy less than two years old with tuberous sclerosis and intractable seizures. The V gene is TRBV18, the J gene TRBJ2-1; TRBD2 matches at 8 bases. The sample was peripheral blood, taken more than 4 months after surgery. CDR3 residues: CASSGLDLGNEQFF. The CDR3 DNA sequence: TGTGCCAGCTCGGGACTAGACCTCGGTAATGAGCAGTTCTTC.